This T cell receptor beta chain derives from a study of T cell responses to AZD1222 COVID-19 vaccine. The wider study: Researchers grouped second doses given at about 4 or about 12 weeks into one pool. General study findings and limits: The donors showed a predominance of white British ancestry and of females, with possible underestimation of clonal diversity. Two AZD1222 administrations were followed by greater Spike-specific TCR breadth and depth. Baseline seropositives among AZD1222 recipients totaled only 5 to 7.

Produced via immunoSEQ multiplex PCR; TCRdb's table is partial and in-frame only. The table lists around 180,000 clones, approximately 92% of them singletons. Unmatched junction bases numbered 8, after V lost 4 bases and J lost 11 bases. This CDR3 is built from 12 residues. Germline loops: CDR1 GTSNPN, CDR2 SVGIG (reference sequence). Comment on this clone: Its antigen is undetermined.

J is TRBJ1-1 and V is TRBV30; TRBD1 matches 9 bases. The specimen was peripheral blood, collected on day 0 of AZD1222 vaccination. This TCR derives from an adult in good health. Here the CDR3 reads CAWTPGTGSAFF. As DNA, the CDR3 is TGTGCCTGGACCCCGGGGACAGGGAGTGCTTTCTTT.